Listed below are T cell receptor beta chains from one sample, sequenced in a study of cytomegalovirus exposure and HLA in healthy donors. The repertoire was sequenced with immunoSEQ multiplex PCR; TCRdb's copy has only in-frame clones and lacks some. The sample lists under 200,000 clones; around 83% were seen once. The sample consisted of PBMCs. The receptors originated from a male donor in good health and CMV-seropositive. CDR3s include the opening cysteine and the closing phenylalanine or tryptophan. The D gene is left open where the match is weak. Clone size is stated in some rows and not others, as once, few, many or a class when expanded.

TRBJ1-2	TRBV11-2	.	.	CASSLFAHSGKGYGYTF	TGTGCCAGCAGCTTATTCGCTCATTCGGGGAAGGGTTACGGCTACACCTTC
TRBJ1-4	TRBV11-2	.	.	CASRTGQTNEKLFF	TGTGCCAGCAGAACAGGGCAGACTAATGAAAAACTGTTTTTT
TRBJ1-6	TRBV4-1	.	.	CASSQRAGSDNSPLHF	TGCGCCAGCAGCCAGAGAGCAGGGTCTGATAATTCACCCCTCCACTTT
TRBJ2-7	TRBV10-2	TRBD1	.	CASSERDRGLSYEQYF	TGCGCCAGCAGTGAGCGGGACAGGGGGCTCTCCTACGAGCAGTACTTC
TRBJ1-1	TRBV11-3	.	.	CASSFGRYTEAFF	TGTGCCAGCAGCTTCGGCAGGTACACTGAAGCTTTCTTT
TRBJ2-7	TRBV30	TRBD1	.	CAWNAWDRGIYEQYF	TGTGCCTGGAATGCCTGGGACAGGGGAATCTACGAGCAGTACTTC
TRBJ2-4	TRBV6-6	TRBD2	.	CASSYSAGEDIQYF	TGTGCCAGCAGTTACTCGGCGGGGGAGGACATTCAGTACTTC
TRBJ2-3	TRBV20-1	.	.	CSAIRDTQYF	TGCAGTGCTATCCGAGATACGCAGTATTTT
TRBJ1-4	TRBV15	.	.	CATTREDTTNEKLFF	TGTGCCACCACCAGAGAGGACACCACTAATGAAAAACTGTTTTTT
TRBJ1-1	TRBV19	.	.	CASSIGAPGPPNTEAFF	TGTGCCAGTAGTATTGGGGCCCCCGGACCCCCGAACACTGAAGCTTTCTTT
TRBJ2-1	TRBV18	.	.	CASSPGLTNEQFF	TGTGCCAGCTCACCGGGACTGACAAATGAGCAGTTCTTC
TRBJ2-5	TRBV7-2	.	.	CASSPRQGWETQYF	TGTGCCAGCAGCCCTCGGCAGGGATGGGAGACCCAGTACTTC
TRBJ1-4	TRBV6-5	.	.	CASSYSKRLTNEKLFF	TGTGCCAGCAGTTACTCGAAGAGGCTAACTAATGAAAAACTGTTTTTT
TRBJ1-5	TRBV30	.	.	CAWGLTGYSNQPQHF	TGTGCCTGGGGTTTAACAGGTTATAGCAATCAGCCCCAGCATTTT
TRBJ2-7	TRBV9	.	once	CASSVDPLNPYEQYF	TGTGCCAGCAGCGTAGATCCGTTAAATCCCTACGAGCAGTACTTC
TRBJ1-3	TRBV29-1	.	once	CSVALSGNTIYF	TGCAGCGTTGCTCTCTCTGGAAACACCATATATTTT
TRBJ2-1	TRBV7-2	.	.	CASSDRGGPNNEQFF	TGTGCCAGCAGCGACCGTGGAGGACCCAACAATGAGCAGTTCTTC
TRBJ2-7	TRBV4-3	TRBD2	.	CASSQEVSGSSYEQYF	TGCGCCAGCAGCCAAGAGGTTAGCGGGAGCTCCTACGAGCAGTACTTC
TRBJ1-1	TRBV30	TRBD1	.	CAWWDRGRLRTEAFF	TGTGCCTGGTGGGACAGGGGGCGATTAAGGACTGAAGCTTTCTTT
TRBJ2-7	TRBV19	TRBD2	.	CASSRTSGAYEQYF	TGTGCCAGTAGTAGAACTAGCGGGGCTTACGAGCAGTACTTC
TRBJ2-7	TRBV19	.	.	CASSLPYHEQYF	TGTGCCAGTAGTCTCCCGTATCACGAGCAGTACTTC
TRBJ2-7	TRBV29-1	TRBD2	.	CSVEGAGGYREQYF	TGCAGCGTTGAGGGCGCGGGAGGGTATCGCGAGCAGTACTTC
TRBJ2-5	TRBV18	.	.	CASSEQETQYF	TGTGCCAGCTCAGAGCAAGAGACCCAGTACTTC
TRBJ2-5	TRBV10-2	TRBD2	few	CASSEAGGGSQYF	TGCGCCAGCAGTGAGGCGGGGGGGGGATCCCAGTACTTC
TRBJ2-2	TRBV11-3	.	.	CASSPDDRYTGELFF	TGTGCCAGCAGCCCGGACGACAGGTATACCGGGGAGCTGTTTTTT
TRBJ2-7	TRBV15	.	.	CATSRDRGEADPYEQYF	TGTGCCACCAGCAGAGATAGAGGGGAGGCGGACCCCTACGAGCAGTACTTC
TRBJ1-2	TRBV7-6	.	.	CASSPSSSANYGYTF	TGTGCCAGCAGCCCTAGCAGCTCCGCTAACTATGGCTACACCTTC
TRBJ1-2	TRBV20-1	.	.	CSASLGHFDTF	TGCAGTGCTAGCCTGGGGCACTTCGATACCTTC
TRBJ2-7	TRBV30	.	.	CAWAPEDEQYF	TGTGCCTGGGCTCCAGAGGACGAGCAGTACTTC
TRBJ1-5	TRBV19	.	.	CASSREYQPQHF	TGTGCCAGTAGCCGGGAATATCAGCCCCAGCATTTT
TRBJ1-2	TRBV6-1	.	.	CASSGAIGRALNYGYTF	TGTGCCAGCAGTGGAGCTATAGGCAGGGCCCTAAACTATGGCTACACCTTC
TRBJ2-4	TRBV27	TRBD2	once	CASSPWEGLAKNSQYF	TGTGCCAGCAGTCCATGGGAGGGATTAGCCAAAAACAGTCAGTACTTC
TRBJ1-1	TRBV27	.	.	CASSTPLAEAFF	TGTGCCAGCTCTACCCCCCTCGCTGAAGCTTTCTTT
TRBJ2-5	TRBV7-9	.	.	CASSRNEGETQYF	TGTGCCAGCAGCCGGAATGAGGGAGAGACCCAGTACTTC
TRBJ2-1	TRBV28	TRBD2	few	CATRPTSAQFF	TGTGCCACCCGCCCAACTAGCGCGCAGTTCTTC
TRBJ2-6	TRBV28	TRBD1	.	CASRGTGGFGANVLTF	TGTGCCAGCCGGGGGACAGGGGGCTTTGGGGCCAACGTCCTGACTTTC
TRBJ2-7	TRBV18	TRBD2	.	CASSPRGDPYEQYF	TGTGCCAGCTCACCGCGGGGGGATCCCTACGAGCAGTACTTC
TRBJ2-1	TRBV4-3	TRBD2	.	CASSQDIPPLAGGDNEQFF	TGCGCCAGCAGCCAAGATATCCCCCCTCTAGCGGGGGGGGACAATGAGCAGTTCTTC
TRBJ2-7	TRBV7-8	TRBD1	.	CASSLADRVRLNEQYF	TGTGCCAGCAGCTTAGCAGACAGGGTAAGGTTGAACGAGCAGTACTTC
TRBJ2-2	TRBV7-2	TRBD1	.	CASSLDRGTGELFF	TGTGCCAGCAGCTTGGACAGGGGAACCGGGGAGCTGTTTTTT
TRBJ2-3	TRBV7-8	TRBD2	.	CASSPRRGTADTQYF	TGTGCCAGCAGCCCCCGGCGGGGGACTGCAGATACGCAGTATTTT
TRBJ1-2	TRBV5-4	.	.	CASSLVGSPYGYTF	TGTGCCAGCAGCTTGGTGGGCAGTCCGTATGGCTACACCTTC
TRBJ1-2	TRBV7-2	.	.	CASSPTRGHYGYTF	TGTGCCAGCAGCCCCACCCGGGGTCACTATGGCTACACCTTC
TRBJ2-7	TRBV25-1	TRBD1	.	CASSRGLGYEQYF	TGTGCCAGCAGTAGGGGGCTTGGCTACGAGCAGTACTTC
TRBJ2-7	TRBV28	TRBD2	.	CASSSTLLGLAHYEQYF	TGTGCCAGCAGTTCCACTCTCCTTGGACTAGCTCACTACGAGCAGTACTTC
TRBJ2-5	TRBV7-9	TRBD2	.	CASSRRTSGSGETQYF	TGTGCCAGCAGCCGCCGGACTAGCGGGAGCGGCGAGACCCAGTACTTC
TRBJ2-3	TRBV19	.	.	CASTVTGTDTQYF	TGTGCCAGTACGGTGACAGGCACAGATACGCAGTATTTT
TRBJ1-2	TRBV7-2	TRBD1	.	CASSLETGAGYGYTF	TGTGCCAGCAGCTTAGAGACAGGGGCCGGCTATGGCTACACCTTC
TRBJ1-1	TRBV6-1	TRBD1	.	CASSGRTGVNTEAFF	TGTGCCAGCAGTGGTCGGACAGGGGTGAACACTGAAGCTTTCTTT
TRBJ2-7	TRBV28	.	.	CASKAVGEQYF	TGTGCCAGCAAGGCGGTCGGCGAGCAGTACTTC
TRBJ2-2	TRBV5-1	.	.	CASTLRWGANTGELFF	TGCGCCAGCACCCTCCGGTGGGGGGCGAACACCGGGGAGCTGTTTTTT
TRBJ1-2	TRBV27	.	once	CASRRDILNYGYTF	TGTGCCAGCAGAAGGGACATCCTTAACTATGGCTACACCTTC